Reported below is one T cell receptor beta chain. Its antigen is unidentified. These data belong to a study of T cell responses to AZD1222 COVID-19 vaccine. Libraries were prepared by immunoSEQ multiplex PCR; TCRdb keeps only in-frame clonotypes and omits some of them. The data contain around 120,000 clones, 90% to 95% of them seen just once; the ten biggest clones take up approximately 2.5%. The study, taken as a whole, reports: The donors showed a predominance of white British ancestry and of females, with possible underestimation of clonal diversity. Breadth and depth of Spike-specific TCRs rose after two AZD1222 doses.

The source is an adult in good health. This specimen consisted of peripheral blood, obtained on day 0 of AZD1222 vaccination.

The CDR3 DNA reads as TGCAGCGTTCAGGCCAACAACTATGGCTACACCTTC. Translating gives CSVQANNYGYTF. The rearrangement joins TRBV29-1 to TRBJ1-2; no clear D gene. The CDR3 is 12 amino acids. CDR1 SQVTM and CDR2 ANQGSEA come from the germline V gene. Trimming removed 5 bases at V and 2 bases at J, with 9 bases between.